This T cell receptor (beta chain) appears in the sequencing data of a study of blood T cell repertoires in COVID-19. Overall study context: Samples came from the United States, Italy and Spain, spanning acute and convalescent COVID-19.

This CDR3 contains 13 residues. Per the germline V gene, CDR1 is GTSNPN and CDR2 is SVGIG (reference sequence). The junction had 6 bases not matched to a gene; V was cut back by 4 bases and J by 5 bases. Authors' data handling: For nucleated cells, counts were estimated from reference gene primer amplification. TCRdb's table, derived via immunoSEQ multiplex PCR, lists solely in-frame clones and lacks some. The DNA was the basis for D and trimming; V, J and clone size are from that table. The table includes 250,000 to 300,000 clones, 86% detected once. One Seattle source followed patients from active infection through their disease course.

The specimen was peripheral blood. The receptor was isolated from a woman in her twenties or thirties with COVID-19, enrolled during active disease. This chain connects TRBV30 to TRBJ2-3; 7 bases line up with TRBD1. For the CDR3, the DNA is TGTGCCTGGAACCAACAGGGGCAAGATACGCAGTATTTT. Translation gives CAWNQQGQDTQYF.